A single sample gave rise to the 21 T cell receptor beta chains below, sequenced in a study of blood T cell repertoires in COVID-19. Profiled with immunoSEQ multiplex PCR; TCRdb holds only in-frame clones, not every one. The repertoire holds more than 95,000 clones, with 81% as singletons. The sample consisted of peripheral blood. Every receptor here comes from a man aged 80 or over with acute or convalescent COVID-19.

The CDR3 protein is CASSSFYEQYF. CDR3 nucleotides: TGTGCCAGCAGTTCCTTCTACGAGCAGTACTTC. This chain connects TRBV27 to TRBJ2-7; D unresolved. Germline-derived CDR1 and CDR2 are MNHEY and SMNVEV (reference sequence). V shed 4 bases and J shed 3 bases, with 4 bases lying between them. This CDR3 has 11 residues.

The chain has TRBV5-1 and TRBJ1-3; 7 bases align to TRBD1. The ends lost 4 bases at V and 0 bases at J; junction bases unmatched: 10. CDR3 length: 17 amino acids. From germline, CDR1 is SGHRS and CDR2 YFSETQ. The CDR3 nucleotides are TGCGCCAGCAGCCCAGGGACAGCTCGACTCTCTGGAAACACCATATATTTT. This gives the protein CASSPGTARLSGNTIYF. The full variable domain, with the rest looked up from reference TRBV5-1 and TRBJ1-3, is KAGVTQTPRYLIKTRGQQVTLSCSPISGHRSVSWYQQTPGQGLQFLFEYFSETQRNKGNFPGRFSGRQFSNSRSEMNVSTLELGDSALYLCASSPGTARLSGNTIYFGEGSWLTVV.

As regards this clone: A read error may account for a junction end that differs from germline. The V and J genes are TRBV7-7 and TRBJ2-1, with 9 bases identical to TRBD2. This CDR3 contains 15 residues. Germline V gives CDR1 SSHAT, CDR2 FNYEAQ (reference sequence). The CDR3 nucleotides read TGTGCTAGCAGCCCGGGACTAGCCGGAGTCAATGAGCAGTTCTTC. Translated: CASSPGLAGVNEQFF.

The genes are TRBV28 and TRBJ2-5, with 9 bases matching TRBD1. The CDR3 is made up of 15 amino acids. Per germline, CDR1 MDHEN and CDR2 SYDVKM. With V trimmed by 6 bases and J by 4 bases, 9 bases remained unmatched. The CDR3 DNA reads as TGTGCCAGCAGCCATGGGGGGACAGGGAGAGAGACCCAGTACTTC. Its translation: CASSHGGTGRETQYF.

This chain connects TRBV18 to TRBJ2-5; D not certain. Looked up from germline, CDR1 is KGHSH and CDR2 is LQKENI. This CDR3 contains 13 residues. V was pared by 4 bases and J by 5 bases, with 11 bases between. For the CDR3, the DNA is TGTGCCAGCTCACTTTACTCGGAGGAGACCCAGTACTTC. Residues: CASSLYSEETQYF.

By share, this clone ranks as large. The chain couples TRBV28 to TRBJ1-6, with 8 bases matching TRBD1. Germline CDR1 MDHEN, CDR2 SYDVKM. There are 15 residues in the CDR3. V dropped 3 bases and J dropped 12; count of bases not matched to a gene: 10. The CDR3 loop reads CASSFLGQGLVPLHF. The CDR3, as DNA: TGTGCCAGCAGTTTTCTAGGACAGGGTCTGGTACCCCTCCACTTT.

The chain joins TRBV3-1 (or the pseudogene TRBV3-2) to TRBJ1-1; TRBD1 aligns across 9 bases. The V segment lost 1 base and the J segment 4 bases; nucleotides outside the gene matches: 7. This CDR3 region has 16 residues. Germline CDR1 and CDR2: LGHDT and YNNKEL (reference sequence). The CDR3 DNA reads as TGTGCCAGCAGCCAAGCCACAGGGGGCTGGGTCACTGAAGCTTTCTTT. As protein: CASSQATGGWVTEAFF.

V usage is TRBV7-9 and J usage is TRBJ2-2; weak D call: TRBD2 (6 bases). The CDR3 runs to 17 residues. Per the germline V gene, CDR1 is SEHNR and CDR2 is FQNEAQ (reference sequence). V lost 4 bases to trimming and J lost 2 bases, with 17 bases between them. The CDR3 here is CASSSPPVAANTGELFF. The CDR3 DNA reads TGTGCCAGCAGCTCCCCGCCCGTAGCGGCTAACACCGGGGAGCTGTTTTTT.

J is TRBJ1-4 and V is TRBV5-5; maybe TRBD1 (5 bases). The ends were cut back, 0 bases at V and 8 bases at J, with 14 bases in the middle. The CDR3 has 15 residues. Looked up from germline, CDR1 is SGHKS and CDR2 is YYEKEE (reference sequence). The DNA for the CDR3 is TGTGCCAGCAGCTTGGCCCAGGAACGGGGGGAAAAACTGTTTTTT. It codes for CASSLAQERGEKLFF.

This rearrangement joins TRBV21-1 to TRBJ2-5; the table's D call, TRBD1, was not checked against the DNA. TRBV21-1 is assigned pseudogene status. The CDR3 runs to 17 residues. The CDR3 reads CASSKVRSRGVQETQYF. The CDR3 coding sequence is TGTGCCAGCAGCAAAGTCCGGTCCAGGGGGGTCCAAGAGACCCAGTACTTC.

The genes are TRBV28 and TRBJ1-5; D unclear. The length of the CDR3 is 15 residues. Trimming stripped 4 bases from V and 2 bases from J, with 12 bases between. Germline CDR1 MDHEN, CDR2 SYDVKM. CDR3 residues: CASSSEGRGNQPQHF. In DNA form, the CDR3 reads TGTGCCAGCAGTTCCGAGGGCCGCGGCAATCAGCCCCAGCATTTT.

CDR3 sequence (DNA): TGCGCCAGCAGCGCTCACTCCGGGACTAGAAACTCCGGGGAGCTGTTTTTT. This encodes CASSAHSGTRNSGELFF. The V gene is TRBV10-2, the J gene TRBJ2-2; 8 nucleotides align to TRBD2. Losses at the gene ends were 6 bases for V and 6 bases for J; bases not matched to a gene: 15. CDR1 and CDR2 (germline): WSHSY, SAAADI. CDR3 length equals 17 residues.

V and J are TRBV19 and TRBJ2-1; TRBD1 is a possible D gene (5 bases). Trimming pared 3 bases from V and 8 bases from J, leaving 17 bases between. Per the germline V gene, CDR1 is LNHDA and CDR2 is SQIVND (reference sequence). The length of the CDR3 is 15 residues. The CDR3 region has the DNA TGTGCCAGTAGTATCCGGCAGGGTCACAATCATGAGCAGTTCTTC. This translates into CASSIRQGHNHEQFF.

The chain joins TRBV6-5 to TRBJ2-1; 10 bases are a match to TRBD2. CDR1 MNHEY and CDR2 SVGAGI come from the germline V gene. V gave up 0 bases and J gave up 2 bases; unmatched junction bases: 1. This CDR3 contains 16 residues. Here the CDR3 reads CASSYSGLAAYNEQFF. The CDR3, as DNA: TGTGCCAGCAGTTACTCAGGACTAGCGGCCTACAATGAGCAGTTCTTC.

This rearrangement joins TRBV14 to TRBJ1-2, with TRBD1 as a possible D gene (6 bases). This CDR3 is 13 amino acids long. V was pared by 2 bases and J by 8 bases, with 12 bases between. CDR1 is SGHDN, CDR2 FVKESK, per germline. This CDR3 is CASSQIQGYGYTF. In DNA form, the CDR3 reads TGTGCCAGCAGCCAAATACAGGGATACGGCTACACCTTC.

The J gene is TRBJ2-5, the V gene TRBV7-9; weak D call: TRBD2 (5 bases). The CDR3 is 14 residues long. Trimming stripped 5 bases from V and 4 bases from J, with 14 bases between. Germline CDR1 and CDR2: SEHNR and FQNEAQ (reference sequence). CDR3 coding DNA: TGTGCCAGCAGCCCGACTACCCGAGGAGAGACCCAGTACTTC. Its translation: CASSPTTRGETQYF.

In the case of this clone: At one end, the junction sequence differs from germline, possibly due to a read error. The DNA of the CDR3 is TGTGCCAGCAGTCCGAACACAGGGGGTCGGCGACTCTTT. Its protein product is CASSPNTGGRRLF. This rearrangement joins TRBV6-5 to TRBJ1-1, with 8 nucleotides matching TRBD1. This CDR3 region has 13 residues. Germline V gene data show CDR1 as MNHEY and CDR2 as SVGAGI.

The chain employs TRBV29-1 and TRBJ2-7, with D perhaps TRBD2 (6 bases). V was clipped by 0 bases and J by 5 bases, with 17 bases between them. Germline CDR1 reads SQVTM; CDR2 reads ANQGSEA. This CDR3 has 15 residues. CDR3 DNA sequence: TGCAGCGTTGAAGAGCTAAGGAGGGTCGGGGACGAGCAGTACTTC. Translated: CSVEELRRVGDEQYF.

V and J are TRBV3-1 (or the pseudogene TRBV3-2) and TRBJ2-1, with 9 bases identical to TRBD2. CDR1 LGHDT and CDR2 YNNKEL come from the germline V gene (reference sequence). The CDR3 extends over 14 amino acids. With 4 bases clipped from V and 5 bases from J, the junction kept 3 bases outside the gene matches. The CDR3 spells CASSRGTSHNEQFF. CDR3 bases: TGTGCCAGCAGCCGCGGGACTAGCCACAATGAGCAGTTCTTC.

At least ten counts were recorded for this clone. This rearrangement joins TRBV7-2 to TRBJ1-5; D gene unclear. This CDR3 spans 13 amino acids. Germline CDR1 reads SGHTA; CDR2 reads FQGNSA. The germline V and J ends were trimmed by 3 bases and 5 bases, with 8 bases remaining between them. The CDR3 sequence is CASSFKRDQPQHF. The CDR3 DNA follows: TGTGCCAGCAGCTTCAAACGGGATCAGCCCCAGCATTTT.

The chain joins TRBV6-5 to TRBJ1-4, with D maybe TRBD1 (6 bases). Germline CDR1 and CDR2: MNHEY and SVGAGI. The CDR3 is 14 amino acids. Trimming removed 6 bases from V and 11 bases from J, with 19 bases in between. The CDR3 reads CASSLTGIVEKLFF. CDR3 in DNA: TGTGCCAGCAGCCTAACAGGGATTGTCGAGAAACTGTTTTTT.